The subject of this entry is one T cell receptor beta chain. Sequenced by immunoSEQ multiplex PCR; TCRdb stores in-frame clones only, minus some. The sample yields 250,000 or so clones, about 90% seen once. The CDR3 sequence is 17 residues long. The ends lost 5 bases at V and 2 bases at J; junction bases unmatched: 14. CDR1 and CDR2 (germline): SEHNR, FQNEAQ (reference sequence). The sample belongs to a study of cytomegalovirus exposure and HLA in healthy donors. This receptor was taken from a man aged 18 to 30 in good health and CMV-seropositive. The sequencing input was PBMCs. V is TRBV7-9 and J is TRBJ1-2; 7 positions agree with TRBD1. The CDR3 nucleotides read TGTGCCAGCAGCATCCCGGGCGAGGGGGCATGGAACTATGGCTACACCTTC. Its protein product is CASSIPGEGAWNYGYTF.